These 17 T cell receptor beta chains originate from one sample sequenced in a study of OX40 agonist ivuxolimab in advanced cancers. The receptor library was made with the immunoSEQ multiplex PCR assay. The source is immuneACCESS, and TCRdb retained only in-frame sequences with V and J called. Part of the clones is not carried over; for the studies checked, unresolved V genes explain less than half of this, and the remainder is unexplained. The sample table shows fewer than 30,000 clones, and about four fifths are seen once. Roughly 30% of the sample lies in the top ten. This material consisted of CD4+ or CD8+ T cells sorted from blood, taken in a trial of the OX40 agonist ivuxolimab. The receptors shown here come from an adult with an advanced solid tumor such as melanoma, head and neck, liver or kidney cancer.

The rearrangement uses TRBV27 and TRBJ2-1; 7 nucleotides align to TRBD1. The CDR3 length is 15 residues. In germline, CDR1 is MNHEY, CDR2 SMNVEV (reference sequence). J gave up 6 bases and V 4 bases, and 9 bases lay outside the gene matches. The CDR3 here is CASSSRTTGFNEQFF. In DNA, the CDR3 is TGTGCCAGCAGTTCTCGGACGACAGGGTTCAATGAGCAGTTCTTC.

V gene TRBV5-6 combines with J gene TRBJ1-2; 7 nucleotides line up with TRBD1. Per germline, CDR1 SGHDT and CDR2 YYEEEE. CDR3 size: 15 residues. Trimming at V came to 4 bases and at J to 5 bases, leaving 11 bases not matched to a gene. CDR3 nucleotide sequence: TGTGCCAGCAGCAACGACAGGGTGGGGACGTATGGCTACACCTTC. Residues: CASSNDRVGTYGYTF.

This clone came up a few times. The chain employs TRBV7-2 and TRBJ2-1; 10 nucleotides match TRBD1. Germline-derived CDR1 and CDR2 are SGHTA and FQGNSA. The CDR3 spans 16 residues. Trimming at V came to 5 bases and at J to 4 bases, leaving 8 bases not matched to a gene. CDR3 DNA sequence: TGTGCCAGCAGCGCGACAGGGGGCTCGGTATACAATGAGCAGTTCTTC. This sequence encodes CASSATGGSVYNEQFF. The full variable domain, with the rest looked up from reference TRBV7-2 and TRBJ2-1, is GAGVSQSPSNKVTEKGKDVELRCDPISGHTALYWYRQSLGQGLEFLIYFQGNSAPDKSGLPSDRFSAERTGGSVSTLTIQRTQQEDSAVYLCASSATGGSVYNEQFFGPGTRLTVL.

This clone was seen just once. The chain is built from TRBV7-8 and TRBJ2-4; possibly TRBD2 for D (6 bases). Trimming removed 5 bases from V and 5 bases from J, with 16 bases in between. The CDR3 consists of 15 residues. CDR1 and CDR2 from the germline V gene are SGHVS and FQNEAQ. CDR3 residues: CASSPNPGAENIQYF. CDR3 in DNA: TGTGCCAGCAGCCCCAACCCGGGAGCGGAAAACATTCAGTACTTC.

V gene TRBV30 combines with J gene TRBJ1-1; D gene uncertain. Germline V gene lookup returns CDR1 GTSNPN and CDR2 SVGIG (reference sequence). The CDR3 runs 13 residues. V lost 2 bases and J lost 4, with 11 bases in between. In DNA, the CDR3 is TGTGCCTGGAGTACGGGGTTGGGCACTGAAGCTTTCTTT. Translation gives CAWSTGLGTEAFF.

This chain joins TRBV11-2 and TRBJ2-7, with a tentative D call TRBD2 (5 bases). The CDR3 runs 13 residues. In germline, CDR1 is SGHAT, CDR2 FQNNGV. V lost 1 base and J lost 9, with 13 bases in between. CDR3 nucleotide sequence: TGTGCCAGCAGCTTAGGCCGGAAGAGCGGGCAGTACTTC. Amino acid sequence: CASSLGRKSGQYF. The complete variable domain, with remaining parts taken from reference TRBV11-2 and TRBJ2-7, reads EAGVAQSPRYKIIEKRQSVAFWCNPISGHATLYWYQQILGQGPKLLIQFQNNGVVDDSQLPKDRFSAERLKGVDSTLKIQPAKLEDSAVYLCASSLGRKSGQYFGPGTRLTVT.

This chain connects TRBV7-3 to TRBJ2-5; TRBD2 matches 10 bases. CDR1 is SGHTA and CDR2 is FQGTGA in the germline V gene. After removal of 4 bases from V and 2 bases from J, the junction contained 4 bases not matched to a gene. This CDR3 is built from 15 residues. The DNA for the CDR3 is TGTGCCAGCAGCTACACTAGCGGGATACAAGAGACCCAGTACTTC. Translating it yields CASSYTSGIQETQYF.

CDR3 sequence (DNA): TGTGCCAGCAGCACTCGGACTAGCGGGAATTCCTACAATGAGCAGTTCTTC. This codes for CASSTRTSGNSYNEQFF. The V and J genes are TRBV9 and TRBJ2-1, with 12 positions matching TRBD2. This CDR3 has 17 residues. Germline assignment: CDR1 SGDLS and CDR2 YYNGEE. Trimming removed 4 bases from V and 1 base from J; junction bases left unmatched: 6.

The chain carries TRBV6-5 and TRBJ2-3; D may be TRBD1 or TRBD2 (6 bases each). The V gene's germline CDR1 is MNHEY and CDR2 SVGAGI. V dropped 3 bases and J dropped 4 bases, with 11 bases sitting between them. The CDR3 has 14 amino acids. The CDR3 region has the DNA TGTGCCAGCAGTTATAGGGGGGACGCAGATACGCAGTATTTT. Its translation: CASSYRGDADTQYF.

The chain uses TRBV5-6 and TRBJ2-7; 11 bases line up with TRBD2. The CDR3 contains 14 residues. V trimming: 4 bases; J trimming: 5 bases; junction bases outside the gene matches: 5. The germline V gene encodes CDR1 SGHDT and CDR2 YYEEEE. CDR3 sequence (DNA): TGTGCCAGCAGCACTAGCGGGAGTAGGGACGAGCAGTACTTC. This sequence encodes CASSTSGSRDEQYF.

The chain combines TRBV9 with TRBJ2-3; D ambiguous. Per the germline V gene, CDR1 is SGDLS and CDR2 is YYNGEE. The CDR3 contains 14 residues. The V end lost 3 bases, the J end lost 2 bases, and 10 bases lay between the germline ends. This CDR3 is CASSADPITDTQYF. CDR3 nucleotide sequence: TGTGCCAGCAGCGCAGACCCCATCACAGATACGCAGTATTTT.

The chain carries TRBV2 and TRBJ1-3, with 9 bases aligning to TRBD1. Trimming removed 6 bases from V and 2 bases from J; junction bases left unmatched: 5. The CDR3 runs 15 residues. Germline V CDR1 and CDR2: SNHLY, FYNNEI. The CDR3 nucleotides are TGTGCCAGCAGCGGACAGGGGAAGACTGGAAACACCATATATTTT. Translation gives CASSGQGKTGNTIYF.

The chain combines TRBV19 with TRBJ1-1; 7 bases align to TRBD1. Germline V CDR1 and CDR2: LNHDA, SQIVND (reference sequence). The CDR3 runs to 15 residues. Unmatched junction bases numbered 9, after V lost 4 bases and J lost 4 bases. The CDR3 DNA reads TGTGCCAGTAGTACTTACACAGGGGTTGGCACTGAAGCTTTCTTT. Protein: CASSTYTGVGTEAFF.

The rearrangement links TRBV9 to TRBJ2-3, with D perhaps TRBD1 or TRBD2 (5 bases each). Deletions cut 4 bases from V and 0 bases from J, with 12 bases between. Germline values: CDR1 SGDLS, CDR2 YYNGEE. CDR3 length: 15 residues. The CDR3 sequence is CASSPHGGSTDTQYF. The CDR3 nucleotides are TGTGCCAGCAGCCCCCATGGGGGTAGCACAGATACGCAGTATTTT.

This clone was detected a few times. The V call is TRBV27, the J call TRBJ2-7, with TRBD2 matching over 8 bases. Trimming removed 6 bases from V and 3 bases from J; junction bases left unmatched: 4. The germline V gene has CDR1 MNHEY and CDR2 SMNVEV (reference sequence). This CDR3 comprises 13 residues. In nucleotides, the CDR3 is TGTGCCAGCAGGGCTAGCGGGTTCTACGAGCAGTACTTC. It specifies CASRASGFYEQYF.

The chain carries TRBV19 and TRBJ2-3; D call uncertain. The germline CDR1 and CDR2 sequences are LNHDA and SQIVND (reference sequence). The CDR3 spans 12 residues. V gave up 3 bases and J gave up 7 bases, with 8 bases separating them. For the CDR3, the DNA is TGTGCCAGTAGTATCGGTGGGCATACGCAGTATTTT. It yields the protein CASSIGGHTQYF.

CDR3 in amino acids: CASSVRAGVYQETQYF. The CDR3 DNA follows: TGTGCCAGCAGCGTAAGAGCGGGGGTGTACCAAGAGACCCAGTACTTC. This sequence joins TRBV7-2 and TRBJ2-5; 8 bases line up with TRBD2. CDR3 length: 16 residues. Germline V lookup: CDR1 SGHTA, CDR2 FQGNSA. V lost 5 bases to trimming and J lost 0 bases; unmatched junction nucleotides: 8. Complete variable domain (other parts from reference TRBV7-2 and TRBJ2-5): GAGVSQSPSNKVTEKGKDVELRCDPISGHTALYWYRQSLGQGLEFLIYFQGNSAPDKSGLPSDRFSAERTGGSVSTLTIQRTQQEDSAVYLCASSVRAGVYQETQYFGPGTRLLVL.